This T cell receptor beta chain emerged from a study of T cells in Graves' hyperthyroidism and ophthalmopathy. Study conclusions and caveats: Model-based prediction identified ophthalmopathy a median roughly 6.1 months prior to its onset.

The junction had 9 bases not matched to a gene; V was cut back by 6 bases and J by 4 bases. The CDR3 is made up of 15 amino acids. Germline V gene data show CDR1 as DFQATT and CDR2 as SNEGSKA (reference sequence). Those with hyperthyroidism were 18 to 65 years old, newly diagnosed, and ill for under 2 months. It was uncontrolled infection, other autoimmune disease, pregnancy or lactation that excluded patients. The CDR3 regions of TCR beta were amplified from RNA transcripts. When the TCR CDR3 underwent first-round RT-PCR, the HTBI primer set was used. TCRdb fed the multiplex PCR reads into MiXCR, producing one record per CDR3 protein. The table has approximately 380,000 distinct CDR3 sequences, approximately 19% seen once. In its sample, this clonotype was seen many times. Its target is unknown.

This clonotype was obtained from a woman aged 18-29 years with Graves' hyperthyroidism. The V gene is TRBV20-1, the J gene TRBJ2-6; 7 bases line up with TRBD1. Sequenced material: blood. Here the CDR3 DNA reads TGCAGTGCCAAATTCAGGGGGTGGGGGGCCAACGTCCTGACTTTC. Translation: CSAKFRGWGANVLTF.